Listed here are 19 T cell receptor beta chains from one sample, sequenced in a study of radiotherapy plus CTLA-4 blockade in lung cancer. Profiling relied on immunoSEQ multiplex PCR, and the TCRdb table lists in-frame clones only, not all of them. Counted here are approximately 75,000 clones, around 80% occurring once; the ten biggest clones make up 7% to 8.5%. The material was peripheral blood, obtained from a patient treated with radiotherapy plus ipilimumab. Receptor source: a human donor with non-small cell lung cancer who had a complete response to radiotherapy plus ipilimumab.

V usage is TRBV19 and J usage is TRBJ2-1; the match to TRBD1 covers 7 bases. Germline values: CDR1 LNHDA, CDR2 SQIVND (reference sequence). V was clipped by 7 bases and J by 8 bases; unmatched bases: 5. CDR3 length equals 12 residues. Here the CDR3 reads CASTGDRDEQFF. DNA for the CDR3: TGTGCCAGTACCGGAGACAGGGATGAGCAGTTCTTC.

This clone was seen a few times. The chain links TRBV4-1 to TRBJ1-4, with a weak D call TRBD1 (5 bases). The CDR3 length is 17 residues. The germline V and J ends were trimmed by 6 bases and 3 bases, with 20 bases remaining between them. Germline assignment: CDR1 MGHRA and CDR2 YSYEKL. This CDR3 is CASRQPGRPAPNEKLFF. Written as DNA, the CDR3 is TGCGCCAGCAGACAACCGGGACGCCCGGCCCCTAATGAAAAACTGTTTTTT.

This CDR3 is CASSSGLPRQETQYF. DNA of the CDR3: TGTGCCAGCAGTTCGGGGCTCCCTCGACAAGAGACCCAGTACTTC. The J gene is TRBJ2-5, the V gene TRBV6-5; D is tentatively TRBD1 or TRBD2 (5 bases each). The V and J ends lost 4 bases and 2 bases respectively, with 14 bases between them. The germline V gene encodes CDR1 MNHEY and CDR2 SVGAGI. The CDR3 contains 15 residues.

This clone was recorded once. This chain joins TRBV4-1 and TRBJ2-3; either TRBD1 or TRBD2 may fit D (6 bases each). V was pared by 0 bases and J by 5 bases, with 12 bases between. CDR1 and CDR2 (germline): MGHRA, YSYEKL. The CDR3 is made up of 15 amino acids. This CDR3 reads CASSQDPGAQDTQYF. The CDR3 bases are TGCGCCAGCAGCCAAGATCCGGGGGCCCAAGATACGCAGTATTTT.

The rearrangement joins TRBV14 to TRBJ1-2, with D possibly TRBD1 on 5 matching bases. Germline CDR1 SGHDN, CDR2 FVKESK. The ends were cut back, 0 bases at V and 3 bases at J, with 11 bases in the middle. This CDR3 region has 15 residues. Here the CDR3 reads CASSQDQGGDYGYTF. CDR3 nucleotide sequence: TGTGCCAGCAGCCAAGATCAGGGCGGCGACTATGGCTACACCTTC.

This clone was picked up a small number of times. The rearrangement uses TRBV7-2 and TRBJ2-7; 12 bases match TRBD2. This CDR3 has 16 residues. Trimming took 1 base from V and 2 from J; bases not matched to a gene: 3. In germline, CDR1 is SGHTA, CDR2 FQGNSA. The CDR3 region has the DNA TGTGCCAGCAGCTTAGGAACTAGCGGGGGGACCTACGAGCAGTACTTC. It specifies CASSLGTSGGTYEQYF.

This sequence joins TRBV5-6 and TRBJ1-2; D possibly corresponds to TRBD1 (5 bases). This CDR3 contains 14 residues. Germline loops: CDR1 SGHDT, CDR2 YYEEEE. V was cut by 0 bases and J by 1 base, with 7 bases left in between. As DNA, the CDR3 is TGTGCCAGCAGCTTGGTGGGACTTAACTATGGCTACACCTTC. Translating gives CASSLVGLNYGYTF.

With respect to this clone: The junction differs from germline at one of its ends, possibly a read error. The gene calls are TRBV11-2 and TRBJ1-3; the match to TRBD1 covers 11 bases. This CDR3 comprises 18 residues. Germline V CDR1 and CDR2: SGHAT, FQNNGV. The CDR3 loop reads CASSFRTGGSFSRNTIYF. CDR3 bases: TGTGCCAGCAGCTTCCGGACAGGGGGCTCCTTCTCTCGAAACACCATATATTTT.

This chain connects TRBV10-3 to TRBJ2-7; 9 nucleotides align to TRBD1. The CDR3 covers 13 residues. Germline CDR1 and CDR2: ENHRY and SYGVKD. V was pared by 10 bases and J by 0 bases, with 4 bases of the junction left unmatched. The CDR3 bases are TGTGCCAGCGGGACAGGGAACTCCTACGAGCAGTACGTC. Translation gives CASGTGNSYEQYV.

DNA for the CDR3: TGTGCCACCAGCAGGGGGACGGTGGGGCAGGTAGCTTTCTTT. It encodes CATSRGTVGQVAFF. The chain combines TRBV15 with TRBJ1-1, with a possible D match to TRBD1 (5 bases). The germline V gene encodes CDR1 LNHNV and CDR2 YYDKDF (reference sequence). The V end was cut by 3 bases, the J end by 10 bases, with 18 bases between. The CDR3 is made up of 14 amino acids.

The V and J genes are TRBV6-5 and TRBJ2-2, with D possibly TRBD2 on 7 matching bases. The V end was cut by 6 bases, the J end by 7 bases, with 18 bases between. Per germline, CDR1 MNHEY and CDR2 SVGAGI. This CDR3 has 15 amino acids. CDR3 sequence: CASRIQGGYNGELFF. CDR3 coding DNA: TGTGCCAGCAGAATACAGGGAGGGTATAACGGGGAGCTGTTTTTT.

The V and J genes are TRBV7-9 and TRBJ2-1; 12 bases fit TRBD2. The germline V gene encodes CDR1 SEHNR and CDR2 FQNEAQ (reference sequence). The CDR3 runs 16 residues. After removal of 3 bases from V and 3 bases from J, the junction contained 3 bases not matched to a gene. CDR3: CASSFRTSGNYNEQFF. CDR3 bases: TGTGCCAGCAGCTTTAGGACTAGCGGGAACTACAATGAGCAGTTCTTC.

In this sample, this clone turned up a few times. The V call is TRBV21-1, the J call TRBJ2-2; TRBD2 reflects the table's D call only, with no check against the DNA. TRBV21-1 is a pseudogene segment. The length of the CDR3 is 14 residues. The CDR3 DNA follows: TGTGCCAGCAGCAAAGATATAAACACCGGGGAGCTGTTTTTT. Residues: CASSKDINTGELFF.

V gene TRBV19 combines with J gene TRBJ1-4; possibly TRBD1 for D (6 bases). Germline CDR1 reads LNHDA; CDR2 reads SQIVND (reference sequence). The CDR3 has 13 residues. Between the trimmed V and J ends, which lost 8 bases and 8 bases, there was a span of 15 bases. The CDR3: CASRQVGWEKLFF. CDR3 DNA sequence: TGTGCCAGTCGACAGGTCGGTTGGGAAAAACTGTTTTTT.

This clone was detected a few times. V gene TRBV25-1 combines with J gene TRBJ2-5; 7 nucleotides agree with TRBD2. CDR1 is MGHDK, CDR2 SYGVNS, per germline. V lost 1 base to trimming and J lost 3 bases; unmatched junction nucleotides: 5. The CDR3 runs 15 residues. CDR3 nucleotides: TGTGCCAGCAGTGAATTTTCTAGCGGAAAAGAGACCCAGTACTTC. The encoded protein is CASSEFSSGKETQYF.

The V and J genes are TRBV19 and TRBJ1-5; 11 positions match TRBD1. The CDR3 is 18 residues long. V shed 9 bases and J 0 bases; nucleotides not matched to a gene: 13. Germline V gene lookup returns CDR1 LNHDA and CDR2 SQIVND (reference sequence). The CDR3 region is CASRPDRGHVTSNQPQHF. CDR3 nucleotide sequence: TGTGCCAGCAGACCGGACAGGGGGCATGTCACTAGCAATCAGCCCCAGCATTTT.

This clone counts as medium-sized. This chain joins TRBV7-9 and TRBJ2-7, with no clear D. This CDR3 is 11 amino acids long. Trimming pared 7 bases from V and 4 bases from J, leaving 8 bases between. Germline CDR1 reads SEHNR; CDR2 reads FQNEAQ (reference sequence). In nucleotides, the CDR3 is TGTGCCAGCACGGACGAGTACGAGCAGTACTTC. Protein sequence: CASTDEYEQYF.

The DNA of the CDR3 is TGTGCCAGCAGCCCCAACTCGGACAGATTCCATGGCTACACCTTC. It specifies CASSPNSDRFHGYTF. The chain has TRBV6-5 and TRBJ1-2; D is perhaps TRBD1 (6 bases). Trimming pared 6 bases from V and 6 bases from J, leaving 20 bases between. CDR1 and CDR2 (germline): MNHEY, SVGAGI. The CDR3 spans 15 residues.

This clone occurred once. V usage is TRBV10-3 and J usage is TRBJ1-5; D possibly corresponds to TRBD1 (6 bases). This CDR3 region has 16 residues. Trimming removed 8 bases from V and 9 bases from J, with 26 bases in between. Germline V gene sequence: CDR1 ENHRY, CDR2 SYGVKD. DNA for the CDR3: TGTGCCATCGGGGACAAAGCCGCTGAAGCTGATCCGCCCCAGCATTTT. Translated, it gives CAIGDKAAEADPPQHF.